These T cell receptor beta chains were read from a single sample in a study of vaccination effects on CD4 cells after COVID-19. Profiled with immunoSEQ multiplex PCR; TCRdb holds only in-frame clones, not every one. Here the sample spans under 35,000 clones, roughly 67% being singletons. These receptors' antigens are unknown. Material: CD4+ T cells from PBMCs cultured with SARS-CoV-2 spike peptides, obtained after COVID-19 vaccination. All receptors come from a human donor who received a COVID-19 vaccine. Both conserved end residues are part of each CDR3. A D gene is named only where the DNA matches it firmly. Where a row states a size, it is once, few, many or the class of an expanded clone; other rows omit it.

clone size	J gene	D gene	V gene	CDR3 DNA	CDR3 protein
few	TRBJ2-1	TRBD1	TRBV19	TGTGCCAGTAGTATGTACGGGACAGGGTATATTGATGAGCAGTTCTTC	CASSMYGTGYIDEQFF
-	TRBJ1-5	-	TRBV6-6	TGTGCCAGCAGTTACTCGAGAGGGGCTTCAGATCAGCCCCAGCATTTT	CASSYSRGASDQPQHF
few	TRBJ1-1	-	TRBV7-2	TGTGCCAGCAGCCTCCACAGGGACCGCGGCACTGAAGCTTTCTTT	CASSLHRDRGTEAFF
-	TRBJ2-5	-	TRBV9	TGTGCCAGCAGCGTAGGGACTACTAAAGAGACCCAGTACTTC	CASSVGTTKETQYF
-	TRBJ2-5	-	TRBV7-2	TGTGCCAGCAGCCCCAGTACTTTGGAGACCCAGTACTTC	CASSPSTLETQYF
-	TRBJ2-2	-	TRBV5-1	TGCGCCAGCAGCCCAGGAAACTCTGGCACCGGGGAGCTGTTTTTT	CASSPGNSGTGELFF
many	TRBJ1-3	-	TRBV6-6	TGTGCCAGCAGTTACGAATGGAGCTCTGGAAACACCATATATTTT	CASSYEWSSGNTIYF
-	TRBJ2-2	TRBD1	TRBV10-3	TGTGCCATCGGAGGGACAGGGCTCAACACCGGGGAGCTGTTTTTT	CAIGGTGLNTGELFF
once	TRBJ2-3	-	TRBV4-1	TGCGCCAGCAGCCAAGATAACCCAGATACGCAGTATTTT	CASSQDNPDTQYF
few	TRBJ1-1	TRBD1	TRBV7-9	TGTGCCAGCAGTTCCGAAATGTCAGGGGGCTATGGCACTGAAGCTTTCTTT	CASSSEMSGGYGTEAFF
-	TRBJ1-1	-	TRBV18	TGTGCCAGCTCACCACAGGAGGCCACTGAAGCTTTCTTT	CASSPQEATEAFF
-	TRBJ2-1	-	TRBV3-1/TRBV3-2	TGTGCCAGCAGCCAAGGGTACAATGAGCAGTTCTTC	CASSQGYNEQFF
-	TRBJ2-5	TRBD1	TRBV2	TGTGCCAGCAGTGTCCAGGGGGCCGGGACCCAGTACTTC	CASSVQGAGTQYF
few	TRBJ2-5	-	TRBV5-1	TGCGCCAGCAGCTCCCAAGAGACCCAGTACTTC	CASSSQETQYF
once	TRBJ2-5	-	TRBV4-1	TGCGCCAGCAGCCAGGATCTGAGGGAGACCCAGTACTTC	CASSQDLRETQYF
-	TRBJ1-1	-	TRBV9	TGTGCCAGCAGCGCCGGTTTTAATCGAGGGGGGACTGAAGCTTTCTTT	CASSAGFNRGGTEAFF
-	TRBJ1-3	TRBD1	TRBV18	TGTGCCAGCTCACCGTACGCCGGGACAGACGGAAACACCATATATTTT	CASSPYAGTDGNTIYF
few	TRBJ1-1	-	TRBV11-2	TGTGCCAGCAGCTTGTCTAGGAACACTGAAGCTTTCTTT	CASSLSRNTEAFF
-	TRBJ1-2	-	TRBV19	TGTGCCAGTAGTACCAGACAGGTTGGGTCTGGCTACACCTTC	CASSTRQVGSGYTF
few	TRBJ2-5	TRBD1	TRBV5-1	TGCGCCAGCAGCCGGACAGGGGAGGAGACCCAGTACTTC	CASSRTGEETQYF
few	TRBJ2-1	TRBD1	TRBV6-1	TGTGCCAGCAGTGAAGGGGGACAGCACAATGAGCAGTTCTTC	CASSEGGQHNEQFF
-	TRBJ1-1	-	TRBV10-1	TGCGCCAGCACCCTTTCCAGGGGCACTGAAGCTTTCTTT	CASTLSRGTEAFF
-	TRBJ1-5	TRBD1	TRBV4-1	TGCGCCAGCAGCCAACCGTTTACCCTGGACAGGGTGGTAGGTCAGCCCCAGCATTTT	CASSQPFTLDRVVGQPQHF
-	TRBJ2-4	-	TRBV19	TGTGCCAGTAGTTCCCTGCAGAGCAAAAACATTCAGTACTTC	CASSSLQSKNIQYF
few	TRBJ1-2	-	TRBV10-3	TGTGCCATCGAAACAGGGAACTATGGCTACACCTTC	CAIETGNYGYTF
-	TRBJ2-7	TRBD2	TRBV27	TGTGCCAGCAGGTCGGAGCGGGGGTACTCCTCGTACGAGCAGTACTTC	CASRSERGYSSYEQYF
-	TRBJ1-2	TRBD1	TRBV5-4	TGTGCCAGCAGAACCGACAGGGGGTATGGCTACACCTTC	CASRTDRGYGYTF